These T cell receptor beta chains were read from a single sample in a study of T cell repertoires in cytomegalovirus infection. MiXCR, run by TCRdb on the reads, gives a single entry per CDR3 protein. This table has tens of thousands of distinct CDR3 sequences, over 15% appearing once. Their specific antigens are unknown. The sequencing here drew on CD8+ T cells from cultured PBMCs, taken from culture after CMV antigen stimulation. Receptors were obtained from a human donor in good health (CMV status not recorded). Some clones in this sample may be carry-over from other donors' samples. Each CDR3 is given with its conserved first and last residue. The order of the fields is J gene, clone size, D gene, V gene, CDR3 protein, CDR3 DNA. D genes are given only for firm matches. A clone size is listed for some rows: how often the clone was seen (once, few, many), or a class if it is expanded.

j_gene: TRBJ1-6
abundance: NA
d_gene: NA
v_gene: TRBV20-1
CDR3aa: CSARPGDSYNSPLHF
CDR3nt: TGCAGTGCTAGGCCAGGGGACTCCTATAATTCACCCCTCCACTTT

j_gene: TRBJ2-1
abundance: few
d_gene: NA
v_gene: TRBV19
CDR3aa: CASSIGDSHNEQFF
CDR3nt: TGTGCCAGTAGTATAGGCGACAGCCACAATGAGCAGTTCTTC

j_gene: TRBJ2-2
abundance: few
d_gene: TRBD1
v_gene: TRBV7-2
CDR3aa: CASSSTGAGELFF
CDR3nt: TGTGCCAGCAGCTCAACAGGGGCCGGGGAGCTGTTTTTT

j_gene: TRBJ2-2
abundance: NA
d_gene: NA
v_gene: TRBV6-2/TRBV6-3
CDR3aa: CASSWRAGELFF
CDR3nt: TGTGCCAGCAGTTGGAGGGCCGGGGAGCTGTTTTTT

j_gene: TRBJ1-2
abundance: NA
d_gene: NA
v_gene: TRBV7-9
CDR3aa: CASTQIGTEYGYTF
CDR3nt: TGTGCCAGCACCCAAATCGGGACTGAATATGGCTACACCTTC

j_gene: TRBJ2-3
abundance: NA
d_gene: NA
v_gene: TRBV7-9
CDR3aa: CASSYPQTAIDTDTQYF
CDR3nt: TGTGCCAGCAGCTACCCTCAGACAGCTATAGACACAGATACGCAGTATTTT

j_gene: TRBJ2-1
abundance: NA
d_gene: NA
v_gene: TRBV27
CDR3aa: CASGFLFEQFF
CDR3nt: TGTGCCAGCGGATTCTTGTTTGAGCAGTTCTTC

j_gene: TRBJ1-1
abundance: NA
d_gene: NA
v_gene: TRBV4-3
CDR3aa: CASSQDEGVNTEAFF
CDR3nt: TGCGCCAGCAGCCAAGATGAGGGAGTGAACACTGAAGCTTTCTTT

j_gene: TRBJ2-1
abundance: NA
d_gene: NA
v_gene: TRBV6-2/TRBV6-3
CDR3aa: CASKFGVVLPYNEQFF
CDR3nt: TGTGCCAGCAAGTTCGGAGTGGTCCTACCCTACAATGAGCAGTTCTTC

j_gene: TRBJ2-5
abundance: NA
d_gene: NA
v_gene: TRBV7-9
CDR3aa: CASSPLPGQTWETQYF
CDR3nt: TGTGCCAGCAGCCCCCTACCGGGCCAAACGTGGGAGACCCAGTACTTC

j_gene: TRBJ2-7
abundance: few
d_gene: NA
v_gene: TRBV7-6
CDR3aa: CASSSPPEGAYEQYF
CDR3nt: TGTGCCAGCAGCTCTCCCCCCGAGGGAGCCTACGAGCAGTACTTC

j_gene: TRBJ2-3
abundance: NA
d_gene: NA
v_gene: TRBV6-1
CDR3aa: CASSRSDTQYF
CDR3nt: TGTGCCAGCAGCCGATCAGATACGCAGTATTTT

j_gene: TRBJ2-4
abundance: NA
d_gene: NA
v_gene: TRBV7-2
CDR3aa: CASSLGYKNIQYF
CDR3nt: TGTGCCAGCAGCCTAGGTTACAAAAACATTCAGTACTTC

j_gene: TRBJ1-5
abundance: NA
d_gene: NA
v_gene: TRBV6-2/TRBV6-3
CDR3aa: CAASGGGANQPQHF
CDR3nt: TGTGCCGCCTCAGGAGGAGGGGCTAATCAGCCCCAGCATTTT

j_gene: TRBJ1-1
abundance: NA
d_gene: NA
v_gene: TRBV12-3/TRBV12-4
CDR3aa: CASSLEGEGLLNTEAFF
CDR3nt: TGTGCCAGCAGTTTGGAGGGGGAGGGGCTTCTGAACACTGAAGCTTTCTTT

j_gene: TRBJ2-1
abundance: many
d_gene: TRBD2
v_gene: TRBV7-9
CDR3aa: CASSPVGSGGAREQFF
CDR3nt: TGTGCCAGCAGCCCCGTGGGTAGCGGGGGGGCCCGGGAGCAGTTCTTC

j_gene: TRBJ1-5
abundance: few
d_gene: NA
v_gene: TRBV27
CDR3aa: CASSSNNQPQHF
CDR3nt: TGTGCCAGCAGTTCCAACAATCAGCCCCAGCATTTT

j_gene: TRBJ2-1
abundance: few
d_gene: TRBD1
v_gene: TRBV6-2/TRBV6-3
CDR3aa: CASSYPTSTQGDYNEQFF
CDR3nt: TGTGCCAGCAGTTACCCCACCTCCACTCAGGGGGACTACAATGAGCAGTTCTTC

j_gene: TRBJ1-2
abundance: few
d_gene: TRBD1
v_gene: TRBV27
CDR3aa: CASTGQGARGYTF
CDR3nt: TGTGCCAGCACCGGACAGGGGGCGCGTGGCTACACCTTC

j_gene: TRBJ1-6
abundance: NA
d_gene: NA
v_gene: TRBV12-3/TRBV12-4
CDR3aa: CASSSYNSPLHF
CDR3nt: TGTGCCAGCAGTTCGTATAATTCACCCCTCCACTTT

j_gene: TRBJ2-7
abundance: NA
d_gene: NA
v_gene: TRBV28
CDR3aa: CASSFKGIGFYEQYF
CDR3nt: TGTGCCAGCAGTTTCAAGGGTATAGGGTTCTACGAGCAGTACTTC

j_gene: TRBJ1-1
abundance: NA
d_gene: NA
v_gene: TRBV7-8
CDR3aa: CASSNRVRTEAFF
CDR3nt: TGTGCCAGCAGCAACAGGGTAAGAACTGAAGCTTTCTTT

j_gene: TRBJ2-1
abundance: NA
d_gene: TRBD1
v_gene: TRBV27
CDR3aa: CASSTTTGTGPYNEQFF
CDR3nt: TGTGCCAGCAGTACCACAACCGGGACAGGGCCCTACAATGAGCAGTTCTTC

j_gene: TRBJ1-5
abundance: few
d_gene: NA
v_gene: TRBV6-1
CDR3aa: CASIQGYLGSNQPQHF
CDR3nt: TGTGCCAGCATTCAGGGTTACTTAGGGAGCAATCAGCCCCAGCATTTT

j_gene: TRBJ1-1
abundance: NA
d_gene: NA
v_gene: TRBV7-6
CDR3aa: CASSSRQMNTEAFF
CDR3nt: TGTGCCAGCAGCTCTAGACAAATGAACACTGAAGCTTTCTTT

j_gene: TRBJ2-2
abundance: NA
d_gene: NA
v_gene: TRBV6-6
CDR3aa: CASSFGATNTGELFF
CDR3nt: TGTGCCAGCAGTTTCGGGGCGACGAACACCGGGGAGCTGTTTTTT

j_gene: TRBJ2-3
abundance: NA
d_gene: TRBD2
v_gene: TRBV13
CDR3aa: CASSFAVRLAVLDYTDTQYF
CDR3nt: TGTGCCAGCAGCTTCGCCGTGAGACTAGCGGTCCTTGACTACACAGATACGCAGTATTTT

j_gene: TRBJ2-1
abundance: few
d_gene: NA
v_gene: TRBV7-8
CDR3aa: CASSERRENANEQFF
CDR3nt: TGTGCCAGCAGCGAGCGGAGGGAGAACGCGAATGAGCAGTTCTTC

j_gene: TRBJ2-7
abundance: few
d_gene: NA
v_gene: TRBV4-2
CDR3aa: CASSQEGAGSREQYF
CDR3nt: TGTGCCAGCAGCCAAGAGGGTGCAGGGAGTCGCGAGCAGTACTTC

j_gene: TRBJ2-5
abundance: few
d_gene: TRBD1
v_gene: TRBV6-6
CDR3aa: CASGLTGYQETQYF
CDR3nt: TGTGCCAGCGGGCTGACAGGGTATCAAGAGACCCAGTACTTC

j_gene: TRBJ1-2
abundance: few
d_gene: TRBD1
v_gene: TRBV7-9
CDR3aa: CASSPGTANYGYTF
CDR3nt: TGTGCCAGCAGCCCCGGGACAGCTAACTATGGCTACACCTTC

j_gene: TRBJ2-1
abundance: few
d_gene: NA
v_gene: TRBV7-2
CDR3aa: CASSLQVGSYYNEQFF
CDR3nt: TGTGCCAGCAGCTTACAAGTGGGGTCTTATTACAATGAGCAGTTCTTC

j_gene: TRBJ2-7
abundance: medium-sized
d_gene: TRBD1
v_gene: TRBV27
CDR3aa: CASSLQGANYEQYF
CDR3nt: TGTGCCAGCAGTCTACAGGGGGCGAACTACGAGCAGTACTTC

j_gene: TRBJ1-1
abundance: many
d_gene: NA
v_gene: TRBV7-2
CDR3aa: CASQRGGTARTEAFF
CDR3nt: TGTGCCAGCCAAAGAGGGGGTACAGCGCGGACTGAAGCTTTCTTT

j_gene: TRBJ2-7
abundance: many
d_gene: NA
v_gene: TRBV7-2
CDR3aa: CASSPPGGLSYEQYF
CDR3nt: TGTGCCAGCAGCCCCCCGGGGGGCCTTTCCTACGAGCAGTACTTC

j_gene: TRBJ2-1
abundance: NA
d_gene: NA
v_gene: TRBV19
CDR3aa: CASSNPLADYNEQFF
CDR3nt: TGTGCCAGTAGTAACCCCTTAGCGGACTACAATGAGCAGTTCTTC

j_gene: TRBJ2-1
abundance: NA
d_gene: NA
v_gene: TRBV7-6
CDR3aa: CASGRLNNEQFF
CDR3nt: TGTGCCAGTGGAAGACTTAACAATGAGCAGTTCTTC

j_gene: TRBJ2-5
abundance: NA
d_gene: NA
v_gene: TRBV7-9
CDR3aa: CASSLVSEETQYF
CDR3nt: TGTGCCAGCAGCTTAGTTTCTGAGGAGACCCAGTACTTC

j_gene: TRBJ1-1
abundance: few
d_gene: NA
v_gene: TRBV7-4
CDR3aa: CASSLDARGEAFF
CDR3nt: TGTGCCAGCAGCTTAGATGCCCGGGGGGAAGCTTTCTTT

j_gene: TRBJ1-1
abundance: few
d_gene: NA
v_gene: TRBV19
CDR3aa: CASSEDRMNTEAFF
CDR3nt: TGTGCCAGTAGCGAAGACAGGATGAACACTGAAGCTTTCTTT

j_gene: TRBJ2-7
abundance: few
d_gene: TRBD2
v_gene: TRBV27
CDR3aa: CASKRGAFASDTYEQYF
CDR3nt: TGTGCCAGCAAGCGGGGAGCATTTGCTAGCGACACCTACGAGCAGTACTTC

j_gene: TRBJ2-1
abundance: many
d_gene: TRBD2
v_gene: TRBV7-9
CDR3aa: CASSLTSGSSHEQFF
CDR3nt: TGTGCCAGCAGCCTAACTAGCGGGAGTTCCCATGAGCAGTTCTTC

j_gene: TRBJ1-2
abundance: many
d_gene: NA
v_gene: TRBV7-9
CDR3aa: CASSLAGKTSYGYTF
CDR3nt: TGTGCCAGCAGCTTAGCAGGGAAGACGAGCTATGGCTACACCTTC

j_gene: TRBJ2-7
abundance: few
d_gene: TRBD1
v_gene: TRBV27
CDR3aa: CASSTRDRLYEQYF
CDR3nt: TGTGCCAGCAGCACACGGGACAGGTTGTACGAGCAGTACTTC

j_gene: TRBJ1-1
abundance: few
d_gene: NA
v_gene: TRBV7-2
CDR3aa: CASSLALYTEAFF
CDR3nt: TGTGCCAGCAGCTTAGCGTTGTATACTGAAGCTTTCTTT

j_gene: TRBJ2-1
abundance: few
d_gene: NA
v_gene: TRBV7-9
CDR3aa: CASSHRGNEQFF
CDR3nt: TGTGCCAGCAGCCACAGAGGGAATGAGCAGTTCTTC

j_gene: TRBJ2-1
abundance: NA
d_gene: NA
v_gene: TRBV4-2
CDR3aa: CASSQGASYNEQFF
CDR3nt: TGTGCCAGCAGCCAAGGGGCCTCCTACAATGAGCAGTTCTTC

j_gene: TRBJ2-7
abundance: many
d_gene: NA
v_gene: TRBV6-2/TRBV6-3
CDR3aa: CASSPSWDEQYF
CDR3nt: TGTGCCAGCAGTCCCAGTTGGGACGAGCAGTACTTC